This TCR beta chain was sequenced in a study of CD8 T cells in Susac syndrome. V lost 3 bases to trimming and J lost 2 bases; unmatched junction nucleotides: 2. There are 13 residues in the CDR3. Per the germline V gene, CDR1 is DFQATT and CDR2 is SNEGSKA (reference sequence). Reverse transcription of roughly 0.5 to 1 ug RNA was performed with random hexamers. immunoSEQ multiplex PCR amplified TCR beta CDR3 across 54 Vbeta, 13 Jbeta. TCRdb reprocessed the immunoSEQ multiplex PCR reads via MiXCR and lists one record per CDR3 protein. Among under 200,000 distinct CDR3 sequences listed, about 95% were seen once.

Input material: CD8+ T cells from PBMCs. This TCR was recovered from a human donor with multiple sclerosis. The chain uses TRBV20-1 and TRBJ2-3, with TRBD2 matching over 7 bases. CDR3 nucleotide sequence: TGCAGTGCTAGGAGCGGGGTCACAGATACGCAGTATTTT. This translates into CSARSGVTDTQYF.